This record looks at one T cell receptor beta chain sequence and its context. The data were obtained in a study of T cell changes during pregnancy in multiple sclerosis. There are 16 residues in the CDR3. Losses at the gene ends were 5 bases for V and 1 base for J; bases not matched to a gene: 9. Per germline, CDR1 KGHSH and CDR2 LQKENI. The method was immunoSEQ multiplex PCR; TCRdb's version includes in-frame clones alone and lacks a portion of them. The sample lists 45,000 to 60,000 clones, 80% to 95% occurring once. This rearrangement joins TRBV18 to TRBJ1-1; 8 nucleotides agree with TRBD1. The TCR sequence derives from a female donor in good health, enrolled as a control in a pregnancy study. The material was CD4+ T cells from peripheral blood mononuclear cells, obtained after pregnancy. For the CDR3, the DNA is TGTGCCAGCTCAGGTCAGGGGGCGTTGAAGAACACTGAAGCTTTCTTT. Its translation: CASSGQGALKNTEAFF.